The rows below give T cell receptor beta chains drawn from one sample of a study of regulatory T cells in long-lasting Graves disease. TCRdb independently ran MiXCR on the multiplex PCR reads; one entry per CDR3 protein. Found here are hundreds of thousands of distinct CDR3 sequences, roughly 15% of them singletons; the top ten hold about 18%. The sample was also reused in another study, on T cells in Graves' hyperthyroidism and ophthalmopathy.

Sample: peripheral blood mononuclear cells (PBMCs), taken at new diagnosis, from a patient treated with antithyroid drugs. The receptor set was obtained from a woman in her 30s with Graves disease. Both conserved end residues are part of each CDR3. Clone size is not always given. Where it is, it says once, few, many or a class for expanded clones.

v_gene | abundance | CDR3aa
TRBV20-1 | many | CSAMDGKPPYEQYF
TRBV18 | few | CASSPPGRSGNTIYF
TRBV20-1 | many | CSATGTSSYEQYF
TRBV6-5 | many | CASSSQNSPLHF
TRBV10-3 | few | CAMREGLAGEQFF
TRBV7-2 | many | CASCPSRGGETQYF
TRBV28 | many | CASSLSSRYNEQFF
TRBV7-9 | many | CASSLYPPTGGDEQYF
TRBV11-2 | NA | CASSPVAGGGGEQFF
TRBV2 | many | CASRGTGYDEQYF
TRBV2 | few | CASVLTELQETQYF
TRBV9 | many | CASSVGRGSGETQYF
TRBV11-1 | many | CASSDSETYEQYF
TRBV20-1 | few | CSAGGTSGGVDEQFF
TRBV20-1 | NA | CSARDGVVYSGNTIYF
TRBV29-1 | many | CSVSGLAGGEQYF
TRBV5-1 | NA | CASRLADTQYF
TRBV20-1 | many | CSATRTAAHEQYF
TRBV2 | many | CASSDEGVWGEKLFF
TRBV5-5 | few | CASRFFTGSNEQFF
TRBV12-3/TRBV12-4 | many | CASGRTRQYF
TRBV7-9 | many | CASSLAPGGNQPQHF
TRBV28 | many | CASSFTPPSGANVLTF
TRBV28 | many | CASQLGQASYEQYF
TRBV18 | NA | CASSRTGGNDYGYTF
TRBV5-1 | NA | CASSPGSTDSQYF
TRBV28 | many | CASIGRVGYNEQFF
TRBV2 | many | CASKGGRGNQPQHF
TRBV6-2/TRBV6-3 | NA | CASSYISEAFF
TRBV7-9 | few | CASSLAGGGRTEAFF
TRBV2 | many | CASSTGTSGILGQETQYF
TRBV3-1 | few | CASSLPTTRVPFF
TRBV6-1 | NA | CASSKYRGEQFF
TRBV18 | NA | CASSLTSGRAFRTDTQYF
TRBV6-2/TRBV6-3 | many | CASRRTGLFPGYTF
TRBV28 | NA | CASSWGTRGGHGYTF
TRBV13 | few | CASSLGTDSSYNSPLHF
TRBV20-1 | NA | CSASEVHEQYF
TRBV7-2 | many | CASSPIPYSGNTIYF
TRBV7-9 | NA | CASRGTGTGPNYEQYF
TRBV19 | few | CASARGLGYNEQFF
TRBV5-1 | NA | CASSLLLGAEQYF
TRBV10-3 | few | CAITGLADNEQFF
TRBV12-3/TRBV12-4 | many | CAAGLQGSGYTF
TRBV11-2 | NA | CASAKTAGGSMGYTF
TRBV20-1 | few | CSARDPRTGGALEAFF
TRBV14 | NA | CASSRGLSYEQYF
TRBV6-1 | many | CASRQAGRTGELFF
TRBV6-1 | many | CASREGQGNTEAFF
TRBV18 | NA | CASSPPTGQGVYEQYF
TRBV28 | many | CASSPLEPANTGELFF
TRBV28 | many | CASSFKGIEAFF
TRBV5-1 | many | CASSLDSTNEKLFF
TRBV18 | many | CASSSAGNGYTF
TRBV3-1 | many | CASSLWDTTDTQYF